A single T cell receptor (beta chain) is shown here with its context. The data were obtained in a study of blood T cell repertoires in COVID-19. Study-wide context: COVID-19 samples, acute and convalescent, were from the United States, Italy and Spain. In each case, the material was cDNA or gDNA derived from T cells, B-cell-depleted T cells, or PBMCs.

V was cut by 6 bases and J by 6 bases, with 15 bases left in between. This CDR3 comprises 14 residues. The germline CDR1 and CDR2 sequences are LNHDA and SQIVND (reference sequence). Per the study methods: It was from reference gene primer amplification that nucleated cell counts were estimated. TCRdb's table, derived via immunoSEQ multiplex PCR, lists solely in-frame clones and lacks some. V and J calls and clone size come straight from that table; D and trimming were deduced from the DNA. Of over 150,000 clones listed, around 74% are singletons. The sequence was obtained from a woman older than 75 with acute or convalescent COVID-19. Sequencing used peripheral blood. V usage is TRBV19 and J usage is TRBJ1-5; possible D gene TRBD1, 6 bases. The CDR3: CASSYTGWTQPQHF. Written as DNA, the CDR3 is TGTGCCAGTAGCTATACAGGGTGGACTCAGCCCCAGCATTTT.